This T cell receptor beta chain was identified during a study of blood T cell repertoires in COVID-19. Across the whole study: Researchers got acute and convalescent COVID-19 samples from the United States, Italy and Spain. The cDNA or gDNA used as material had been derived from T cells, B-cell-depleted T cells, or PBMCs.

The recovered donors of Cohort 3 showed two negative PCRs, clearance, or symptom resolution. Authors' methods: Estimates of nucleated cell counts were drawn from the amplification of reference gene primers. TCRdb's table, derived via immunoSEQ multiplex PCR, lists solely in-frame clones and lacks some. V, J and clone size derive from that table, while D and trimming were established from the DNA sequence. Found here are about 310,000 clones, approximately 88% of them singletons; the top ten hold 8.9%. Germline CDR1 is SEHNR and CDR2 is FQNEAQ (reference sequence). The CDR3 runs 14 residues. The trim removed 3 bases at V and 4 bases at J, leaving 4 bases unmatched.

The chain combines TRBV7-9 with TRBJ2-5; the match to TRBD1 covers 8 bases. This TCR derives from a woman aged 18-35 years who had recovered from COVID-19. The sample taken for sequencing was PBMCs or T cells enriched from blood (not recorded which). The CDR3: CASSFGQGRETQYF. CDR3 nucleotides: TGTGCCAGCAGCTTCGGACAGGGAAGAGAGACCCAGTACTTC.